The 4 T cell receptor beta chains below were found in one sample sequenced in a study of CD8 T cells in ankylosing spondylitis. The study's findings and limits: A TCR beta motif of roughly 8 highly homologous variants appeared characteristic of ankylosing spondylitis blood.

These receptors have no identified antigens. One entry per CDR3 protein results from TCRdb running MiXCR on the 5' RACE reads. The sample contains fewer than 400,000 distinct CDR3 sequences, 20% to 25% of which appear only once. The sequencing input was blood, either unsorted or a sorted T cell fraction (not recorded which). These receptors all stem from a male donor with ankylosing spondylitis.

V is TRBV10-3 and J is TRBJ2-1, with 9 bases identical to TRBD2. Germline V gene sequence: CDR1 ENHRY, CDR2 SYGVKD. The V and J ends lost 6 bases and 5 bases, in that order; junction bases with no gene match: 5. There are 14 residues in the CDR3. The CDR3 coding sequence is TGTGCCATCAGGGTAGCGGGAGAACACAATGAGCAGTTCTTC. This gives the protein CAIRVAGEHNEQFF.

The J gene is TRBJ2-3, the V gene TRBV20-1; 15 nucleotides agree with TRBD2. V shed 3 bases, J shed 0 bases, and the junction held 7 bases outside the gene matches. The CDR3 is 18 residues long. Germline CDR1 and CDR2: DFQATT and SNEGSKA (reference sequence). The chain's CDR3 is CSASPGLAGGLSTDTQYF. Here the CDR3 DNA reads TGCAGTGCTAGCCCGGGACTAGCGGGAGGACTAAGCACAGATACGCAGTATTTT.

The table lists this clonotype with a few counts. The rearrangement joins TRBV10-3 to TRBJ1-2; D unresolved. Germline V CDR1 and CDR2: ENHRY, SYGVKD. The CDR3 has 15 residues. The V and J ends lost 1 base and 0 bases respectively, with 9 bases between them. This chain's CDR3 is CAISELRIANYGYTF. The CDR3 nucleotides are TGTGCCATCAGTGAGTTAAGGATAGCTAACTATGGCTACACCTTC.

This clonotype appeared many times. V and J are TRBV29-1 and TRBJ2-6, with 7 bases lining up with TRBD1. The J segment lost 0 bases and the V segment lost 6 bases, leaving 11 bases of the junction unmatched. This CDR3 is built from 17 residues. Germline CDR1 and CDR2: SQVTM and ANQGSEA. The CDR3 sequence is CSVVAGTESSGANVLTF. The CDR3 DNA follows: TGCAGCGTGGTCGCCGGGACAGAGAGCTCTGGGGCCAACGTCCTGACTTTC.